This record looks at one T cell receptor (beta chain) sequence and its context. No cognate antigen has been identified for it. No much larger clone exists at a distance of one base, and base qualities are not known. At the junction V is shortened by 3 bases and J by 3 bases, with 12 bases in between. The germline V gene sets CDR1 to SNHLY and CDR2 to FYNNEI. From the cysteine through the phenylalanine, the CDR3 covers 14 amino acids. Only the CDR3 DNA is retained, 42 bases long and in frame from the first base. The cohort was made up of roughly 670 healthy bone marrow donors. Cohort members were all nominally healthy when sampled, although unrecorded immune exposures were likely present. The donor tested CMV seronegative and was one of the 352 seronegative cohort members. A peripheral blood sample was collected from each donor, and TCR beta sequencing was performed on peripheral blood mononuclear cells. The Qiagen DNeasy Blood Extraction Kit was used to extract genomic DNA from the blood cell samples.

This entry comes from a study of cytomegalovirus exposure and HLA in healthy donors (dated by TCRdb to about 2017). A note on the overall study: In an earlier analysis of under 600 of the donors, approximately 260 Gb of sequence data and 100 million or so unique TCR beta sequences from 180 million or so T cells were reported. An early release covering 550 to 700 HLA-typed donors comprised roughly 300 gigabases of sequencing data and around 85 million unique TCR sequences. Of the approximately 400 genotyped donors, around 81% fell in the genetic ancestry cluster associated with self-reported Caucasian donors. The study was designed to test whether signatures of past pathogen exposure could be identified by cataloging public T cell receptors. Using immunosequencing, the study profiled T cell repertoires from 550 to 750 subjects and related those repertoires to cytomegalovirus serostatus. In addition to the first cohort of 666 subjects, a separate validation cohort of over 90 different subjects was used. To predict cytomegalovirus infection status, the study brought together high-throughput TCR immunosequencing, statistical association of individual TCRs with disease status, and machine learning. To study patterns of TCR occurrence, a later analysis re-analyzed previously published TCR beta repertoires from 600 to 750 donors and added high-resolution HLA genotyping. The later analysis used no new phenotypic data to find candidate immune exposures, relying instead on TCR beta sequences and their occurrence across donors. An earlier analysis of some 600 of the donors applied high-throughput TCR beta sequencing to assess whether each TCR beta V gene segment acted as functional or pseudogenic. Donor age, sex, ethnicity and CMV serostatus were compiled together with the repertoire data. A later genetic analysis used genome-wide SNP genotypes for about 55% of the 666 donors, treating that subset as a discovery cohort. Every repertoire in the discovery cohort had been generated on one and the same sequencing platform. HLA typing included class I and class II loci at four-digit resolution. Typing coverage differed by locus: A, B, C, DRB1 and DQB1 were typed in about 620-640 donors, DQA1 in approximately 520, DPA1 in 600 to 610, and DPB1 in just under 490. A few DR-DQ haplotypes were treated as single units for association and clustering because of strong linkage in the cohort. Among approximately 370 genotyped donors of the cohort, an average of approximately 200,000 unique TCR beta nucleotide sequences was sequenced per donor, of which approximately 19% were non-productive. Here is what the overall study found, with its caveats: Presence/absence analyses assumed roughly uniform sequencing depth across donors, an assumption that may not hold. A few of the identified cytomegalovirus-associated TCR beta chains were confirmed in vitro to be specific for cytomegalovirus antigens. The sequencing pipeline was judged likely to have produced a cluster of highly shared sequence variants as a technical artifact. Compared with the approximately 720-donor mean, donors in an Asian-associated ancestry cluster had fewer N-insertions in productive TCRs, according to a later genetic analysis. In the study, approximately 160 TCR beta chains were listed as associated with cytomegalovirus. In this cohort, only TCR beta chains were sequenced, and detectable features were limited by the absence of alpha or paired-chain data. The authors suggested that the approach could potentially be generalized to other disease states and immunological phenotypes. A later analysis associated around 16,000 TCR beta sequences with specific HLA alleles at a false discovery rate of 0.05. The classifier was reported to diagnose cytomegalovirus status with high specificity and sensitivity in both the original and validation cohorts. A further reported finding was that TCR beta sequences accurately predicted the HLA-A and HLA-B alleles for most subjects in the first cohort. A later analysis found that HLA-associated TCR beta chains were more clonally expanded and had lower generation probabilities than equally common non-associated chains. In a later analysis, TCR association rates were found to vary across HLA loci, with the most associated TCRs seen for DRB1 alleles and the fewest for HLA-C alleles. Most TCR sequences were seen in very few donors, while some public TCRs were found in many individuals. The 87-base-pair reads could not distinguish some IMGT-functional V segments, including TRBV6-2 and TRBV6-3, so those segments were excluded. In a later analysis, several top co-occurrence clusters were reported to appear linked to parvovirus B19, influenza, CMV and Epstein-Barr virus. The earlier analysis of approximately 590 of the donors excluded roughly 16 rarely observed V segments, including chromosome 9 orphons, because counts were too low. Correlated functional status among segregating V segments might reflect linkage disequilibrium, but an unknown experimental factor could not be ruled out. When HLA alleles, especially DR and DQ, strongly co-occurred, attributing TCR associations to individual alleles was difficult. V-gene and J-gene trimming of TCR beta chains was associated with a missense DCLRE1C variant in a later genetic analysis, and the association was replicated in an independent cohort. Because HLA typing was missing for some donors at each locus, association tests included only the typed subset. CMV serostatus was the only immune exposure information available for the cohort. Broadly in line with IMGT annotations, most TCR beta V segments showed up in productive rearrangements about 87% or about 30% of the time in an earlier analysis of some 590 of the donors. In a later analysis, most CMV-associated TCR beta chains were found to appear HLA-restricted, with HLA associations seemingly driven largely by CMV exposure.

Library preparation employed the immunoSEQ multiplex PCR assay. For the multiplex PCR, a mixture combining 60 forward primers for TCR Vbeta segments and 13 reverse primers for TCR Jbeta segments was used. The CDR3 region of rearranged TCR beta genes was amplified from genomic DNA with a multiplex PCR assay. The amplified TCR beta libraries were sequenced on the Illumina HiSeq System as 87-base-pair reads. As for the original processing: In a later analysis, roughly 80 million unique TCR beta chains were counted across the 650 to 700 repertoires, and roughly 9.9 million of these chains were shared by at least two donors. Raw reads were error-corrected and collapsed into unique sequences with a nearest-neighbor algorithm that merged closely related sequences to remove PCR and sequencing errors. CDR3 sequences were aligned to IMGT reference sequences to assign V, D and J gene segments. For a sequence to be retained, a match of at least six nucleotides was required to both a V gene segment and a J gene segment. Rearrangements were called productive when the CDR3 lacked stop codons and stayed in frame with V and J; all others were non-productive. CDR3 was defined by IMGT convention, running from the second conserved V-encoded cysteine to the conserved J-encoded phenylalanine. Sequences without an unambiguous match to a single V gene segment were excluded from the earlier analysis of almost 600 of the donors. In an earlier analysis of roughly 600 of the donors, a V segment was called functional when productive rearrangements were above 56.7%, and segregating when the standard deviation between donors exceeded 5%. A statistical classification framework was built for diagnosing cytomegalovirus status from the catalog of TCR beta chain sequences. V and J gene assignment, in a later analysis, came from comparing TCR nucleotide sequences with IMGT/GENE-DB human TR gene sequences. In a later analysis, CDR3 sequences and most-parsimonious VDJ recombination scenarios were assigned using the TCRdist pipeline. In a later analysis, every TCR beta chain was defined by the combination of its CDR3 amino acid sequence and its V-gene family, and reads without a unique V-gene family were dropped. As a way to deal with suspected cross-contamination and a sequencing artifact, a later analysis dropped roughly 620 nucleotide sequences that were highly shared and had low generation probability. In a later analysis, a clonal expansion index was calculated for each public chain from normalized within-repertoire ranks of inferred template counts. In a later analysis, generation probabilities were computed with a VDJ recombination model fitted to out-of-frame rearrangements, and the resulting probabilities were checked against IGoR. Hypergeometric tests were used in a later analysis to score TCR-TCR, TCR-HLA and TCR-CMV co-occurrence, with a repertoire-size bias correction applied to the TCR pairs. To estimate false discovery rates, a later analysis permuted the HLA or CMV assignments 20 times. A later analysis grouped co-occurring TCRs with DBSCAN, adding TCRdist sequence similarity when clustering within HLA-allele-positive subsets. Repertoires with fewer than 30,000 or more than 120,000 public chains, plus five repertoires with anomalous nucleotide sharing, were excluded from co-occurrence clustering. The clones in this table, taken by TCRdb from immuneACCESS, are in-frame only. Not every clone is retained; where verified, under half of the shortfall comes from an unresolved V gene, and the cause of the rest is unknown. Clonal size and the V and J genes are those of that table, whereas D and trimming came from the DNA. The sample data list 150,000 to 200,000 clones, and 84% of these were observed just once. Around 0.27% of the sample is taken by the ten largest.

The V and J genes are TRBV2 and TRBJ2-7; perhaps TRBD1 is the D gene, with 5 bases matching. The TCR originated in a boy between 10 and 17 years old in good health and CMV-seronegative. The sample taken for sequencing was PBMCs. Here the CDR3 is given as CASSDSPGFYEQYF. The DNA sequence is TGTGCCAGCAGTGATAGCCCAGGGTTCTACGAGCAGTACTTC. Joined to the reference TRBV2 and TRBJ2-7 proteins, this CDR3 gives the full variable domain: EPEVTQTPSHQVTQMGQEVILRCVPISNHLYFYWYRQILGQKVEFLVSFYNNEISEKSEIFDDQFSVERPDGSNFTLKIRSTKLEDSAMYFCASSDSPGFYEQYFGPGTRLTVT.